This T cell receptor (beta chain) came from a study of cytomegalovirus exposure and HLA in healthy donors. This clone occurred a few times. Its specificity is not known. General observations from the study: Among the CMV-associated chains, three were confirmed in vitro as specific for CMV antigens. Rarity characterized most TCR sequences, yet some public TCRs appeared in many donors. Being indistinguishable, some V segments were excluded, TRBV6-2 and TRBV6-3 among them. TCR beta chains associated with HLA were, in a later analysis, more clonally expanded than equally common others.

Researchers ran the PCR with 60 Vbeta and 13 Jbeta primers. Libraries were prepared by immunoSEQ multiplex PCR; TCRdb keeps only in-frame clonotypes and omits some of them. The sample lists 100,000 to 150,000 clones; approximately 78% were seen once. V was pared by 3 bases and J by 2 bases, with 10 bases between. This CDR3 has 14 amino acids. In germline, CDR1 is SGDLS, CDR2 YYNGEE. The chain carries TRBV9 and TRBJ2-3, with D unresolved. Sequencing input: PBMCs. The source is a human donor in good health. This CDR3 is CASSATVYTDTQYF. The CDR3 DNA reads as TGTGCCAGCAGCGCGACTGTTTACACAGATACGCAGTATTTT. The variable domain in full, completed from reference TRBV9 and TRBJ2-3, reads DSGVTQTPKHLITATGQRVTLRCSPRSGDLSVYWYQQSLDQGLQFLIQYYNGEERAKGNILERFSAQQFPDLHSELNLSSLELGDSALYFCASSATVYTDTQYFGPGTRLTVL.